What follows is one T cell receptor beta chain and its context. The record originates from a study of blood T cell repertoires in COVID-19. TCRdb's copy holds only in-frame clones and misses some; the assay was immunoSEQ multiplex PCR. Among around 130,000 clones, approximately 85% were seen once, and the ten largest hold 4.3%. Sequencing was done on a sample of peripheral blood. The source is a human donor in a cohort sampled during active COVID-19.

The CDR3 here is CASSLGLVFSDTQYF. For the CDR3, the DNA is TGTGCCAGCAGCTTAGGACTAGTGTTTTCAGATACGCAGTATTTT. The chain couples TRBV7-9 to TRBJ2-3, with D maybe TRBD2 (6 bases). Trimming took off 1 base at V and 4 bases at J, with 12 bases between the two ends. The CDR3 runs 15 residues. Germline values: CDR1 SEHNR, CDR2 FQNEAQ (reference sequence).